This T cell receptor (beta chain) was found in a study of T cell responses to AZD1222 COVID-19 vaccine. Produced via immunoSEQ multiplex PCR; TCRdb's table is partial and in-frame only. Of tens of thousands of clones in the sample, 89% were seen once. The study's findings and limits: The donors showed a predominance of white British ancestry and of females, with possible underestimation of clonal diversity. Seropositive AZD1222 recipients at baseline numbered only six or seven.

In the case of this clone: Its specificity is not known.

The CDR3 is 18 amino acids. With 5 bases clipped from V and 4 bases from J, the junction kept 17 bases outside the gene matches. Germline values: CDR1 SQVTM, CDR2 ANQGSEA. The rearrangement joins TRBV29-1 to TRBJ2-1, with 10 bases aligning to TRBD2. Sequenced material: peripheral blood, taken 28 days after the second AZD1222 dose. This sequence was found in an adult who received the AZD1222 COVID-19 vaccine. The CDR3 DNA reads as TGCAGCGTTCCTCGATATAACGTGGGACTAGCGAGGTACAATGAGCAGTTCTTC. It yields the protein CSVPRYNVGLARYNEQFF.